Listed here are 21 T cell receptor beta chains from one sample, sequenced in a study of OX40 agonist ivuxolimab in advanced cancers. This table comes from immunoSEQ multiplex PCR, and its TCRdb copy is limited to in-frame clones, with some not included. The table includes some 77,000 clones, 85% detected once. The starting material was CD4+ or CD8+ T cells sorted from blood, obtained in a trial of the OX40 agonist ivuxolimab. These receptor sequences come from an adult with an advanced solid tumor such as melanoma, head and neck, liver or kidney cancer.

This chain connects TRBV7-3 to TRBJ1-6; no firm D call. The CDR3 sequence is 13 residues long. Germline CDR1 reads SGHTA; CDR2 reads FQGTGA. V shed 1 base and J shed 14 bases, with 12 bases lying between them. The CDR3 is CASSLNRVSALHF. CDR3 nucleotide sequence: TGTGCCAGCAGCTTAAATCGGGTATCGGCCCTCCACTTT.

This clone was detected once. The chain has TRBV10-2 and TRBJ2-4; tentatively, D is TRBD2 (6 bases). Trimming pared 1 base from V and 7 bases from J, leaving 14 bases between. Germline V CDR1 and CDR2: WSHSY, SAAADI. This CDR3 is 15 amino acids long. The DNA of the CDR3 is TGCGCCAGCAGTGAGTGGAGGGCCGAGTATAACATTCAGTACTTC. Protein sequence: CASSEWRAEYNIQYF.

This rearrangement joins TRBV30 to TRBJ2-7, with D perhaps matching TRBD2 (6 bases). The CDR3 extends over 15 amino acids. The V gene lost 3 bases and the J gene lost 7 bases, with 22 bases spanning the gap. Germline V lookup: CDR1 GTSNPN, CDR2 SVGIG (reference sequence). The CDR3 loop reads CAWRGVGWRAEEQYF. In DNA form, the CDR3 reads TGTGCCTGGAGAGGAGTGGGGTGGAGGGCTGAAGAGCAGTACTTC.

In nucleotides, the CDR3 is TGTGCCAGCCCCCGGACCCAGCGGGAGGTGGTAGAGTACTTC. Protein: CASPRTQREVVEYF. The chain employs TRBV5-4 and TRBJ2-5, with TRBD2 matching over 9 bases. CDR1 is SGHNT and CDR2 is YYREEE in the germline V gene (reference sequence). The V segment lost 7 bases and the J segment 12 bases; nucleotides outside the gene matches: 16. CDR3 length: 14 amino acids.

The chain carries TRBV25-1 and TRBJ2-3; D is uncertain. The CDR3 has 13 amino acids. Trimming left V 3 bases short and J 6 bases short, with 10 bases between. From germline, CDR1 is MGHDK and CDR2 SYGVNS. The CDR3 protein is CASSERESDTQYF. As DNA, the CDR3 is TGTGCCAGCAGTGAGCGCGAGTCGGATACGCAGTATTTT.

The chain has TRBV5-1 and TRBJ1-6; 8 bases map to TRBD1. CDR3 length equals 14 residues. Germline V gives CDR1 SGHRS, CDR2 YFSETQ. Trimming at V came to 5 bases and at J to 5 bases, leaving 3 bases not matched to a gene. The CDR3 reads CASRTGVDNSPLHF. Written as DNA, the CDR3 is TGCGCCAGCAGGACAGGGGTGGATAATTCACCCCTCCACTTT. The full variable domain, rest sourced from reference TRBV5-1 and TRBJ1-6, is KAGVTQTPRYLIKTRGQQVTLSCSPISGHRSVSWYQQTPGQGLQFLFEYFSETQRNKGNFPGRFSGRQFSNSRSEMNVSTLELGDSALYLCASRTGVDNSPLHFGNGTRLTVT.

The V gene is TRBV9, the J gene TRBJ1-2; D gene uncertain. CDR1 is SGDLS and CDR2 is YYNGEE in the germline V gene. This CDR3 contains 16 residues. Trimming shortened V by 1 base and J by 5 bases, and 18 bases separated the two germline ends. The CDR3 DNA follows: TGTGCCAGCAGCGTACAATCCGGACTACTAGGATATGGCTACACCTTC. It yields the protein CASSVQSGLLGYGYTF.

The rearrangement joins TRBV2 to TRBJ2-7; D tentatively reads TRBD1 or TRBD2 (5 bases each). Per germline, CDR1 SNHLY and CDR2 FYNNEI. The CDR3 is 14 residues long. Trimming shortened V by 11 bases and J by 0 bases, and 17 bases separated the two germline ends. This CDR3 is CAGARGRNSYEQYF. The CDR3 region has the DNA TGTGCCGGCGCGAGGGGCCGGAACTCCTACGAGCAGTACTTC.

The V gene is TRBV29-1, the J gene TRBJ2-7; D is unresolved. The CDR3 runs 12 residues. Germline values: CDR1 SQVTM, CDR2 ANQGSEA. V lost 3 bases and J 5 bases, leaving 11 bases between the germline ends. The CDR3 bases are TGCAGCGTTGACTTGGCAGGAGACGAGCAGTACTTC. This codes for CSVDLAGDEQYF.

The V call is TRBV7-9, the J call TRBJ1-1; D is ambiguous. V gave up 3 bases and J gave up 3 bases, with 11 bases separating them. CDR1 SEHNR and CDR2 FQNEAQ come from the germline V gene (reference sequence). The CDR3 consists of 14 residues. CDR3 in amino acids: CASSFSRRDTEAFF. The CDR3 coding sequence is TGTGCCAGCAGCTTTTCCCGGAGAGACACTGAAGCTTTCTTT.

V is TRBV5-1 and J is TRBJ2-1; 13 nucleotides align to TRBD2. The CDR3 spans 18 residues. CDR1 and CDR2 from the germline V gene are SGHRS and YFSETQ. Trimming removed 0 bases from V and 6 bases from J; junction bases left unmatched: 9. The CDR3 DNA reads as TGCGCCAGCAGCTTGGAGCCCGCCGGACTAGCGGGGGCCAATGAGCAGTTCTTC. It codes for CASSLEPAGLAGANEQFF.

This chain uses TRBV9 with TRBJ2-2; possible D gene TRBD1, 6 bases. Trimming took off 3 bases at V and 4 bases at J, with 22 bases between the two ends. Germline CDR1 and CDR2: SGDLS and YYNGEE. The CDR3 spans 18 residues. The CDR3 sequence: CASSAHLGRQGLTGELFF. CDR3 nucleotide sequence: TGTGCCAGCAGCGCTCACCTAGGTCGGCAGGGGCTCACCGGGGAGCTGTTTTTT.

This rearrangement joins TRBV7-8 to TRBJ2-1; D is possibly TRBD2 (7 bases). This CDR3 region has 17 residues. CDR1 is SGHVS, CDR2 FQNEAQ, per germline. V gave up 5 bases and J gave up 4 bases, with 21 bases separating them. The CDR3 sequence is CASSLRGGTRSYNEQFF. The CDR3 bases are TGTGCCAGCAGCCTAAGGGGGGGCACCCGATCTTACAATGAGCAGTTCTTC.

The CDR3 protein is CASSPYRSTDTQYF. CDR3 nucleotide sequence: TGTGCCAGCAGCCCCTATAGGAGCACAGATACGCAGTATTTT. V gene TRBV14 combines with J gene TRBJ2-3; D gene unclear. V lost 4 bases and J 0 bases, leaving 8 bases between the germline ends. CDR3 length equals 14 residues. The germline gives CDR1 SGHDN, CDR2 FVKESK.

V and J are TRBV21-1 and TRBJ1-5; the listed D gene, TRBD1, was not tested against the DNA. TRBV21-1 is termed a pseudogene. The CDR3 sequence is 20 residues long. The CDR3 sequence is CASSKDAEGTGEDSNQPQHF. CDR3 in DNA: TGTGCCAGCAGCAAAGATGCAGAGGGGACAGGGGAAGATAGCAATCAGCCCCAGCATTTT.

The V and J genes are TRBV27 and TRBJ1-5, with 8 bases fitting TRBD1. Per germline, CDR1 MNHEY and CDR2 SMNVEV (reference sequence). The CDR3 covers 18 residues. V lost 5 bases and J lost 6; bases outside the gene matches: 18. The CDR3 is CASSERTGYLKVGQPQHF. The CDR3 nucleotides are TGTGCCAGCAGTGAAAGGACAGGGTATTTGAAGGTGGGTCAGCCCCAGCATTTT.

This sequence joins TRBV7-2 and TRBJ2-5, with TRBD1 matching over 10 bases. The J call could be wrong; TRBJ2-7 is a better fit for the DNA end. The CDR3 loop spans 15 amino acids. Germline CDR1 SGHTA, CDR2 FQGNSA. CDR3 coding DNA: TGTGCCAGCAGCTTGAGGGGGACAGGGGCCTACGAGCAGTACTTC. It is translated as CASSLRGTGAYEQYF.

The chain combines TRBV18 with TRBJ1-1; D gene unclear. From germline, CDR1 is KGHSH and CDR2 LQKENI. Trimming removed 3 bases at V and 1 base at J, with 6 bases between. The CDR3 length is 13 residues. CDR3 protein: CASSPMANTEAFF. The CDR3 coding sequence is TGTGCCAGCTCACCGATGGCGAACACTGAAGCTTTCTTT.

DNA for the CDR3: TGTGCCAGCTCACTATTCAGCCCACAGCAAATTGGGATTATTAACTATGGCTACACCTTC. It translates to CASSLFSPQQIGIINYGYTF. The rearrangement links TRBV18 to TRBJ1-2; D gene unclear. Germline V gene data show CDR1 as KGHSH and CDR2 as LQKENI. This CDR3 spans 20 amino acids. V was clipped by 4 bases and J by 1 base, with 28 bases between them. Supplemented by reference TRBV18 and TRBJ1-2, the full variable domain reads NAGVMQNPRHLVRRRGQEARLRCSPMKGHSHVYWYRQLPEEGLKFMVYLQKENIIDESGMPKERFSAEFPKEGPSILRIQQVVRGDSAAYFCASSLFSPQQIGIINYGYTFGSGTRLTVV.

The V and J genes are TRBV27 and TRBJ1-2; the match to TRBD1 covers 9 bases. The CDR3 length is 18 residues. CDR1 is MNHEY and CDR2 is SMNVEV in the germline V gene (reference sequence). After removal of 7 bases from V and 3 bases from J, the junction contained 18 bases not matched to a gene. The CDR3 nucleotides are TGTGCCAGCACGCCGACACAGGGGGCGATGTCTTTGTACTATGGCTACACCTTC. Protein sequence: CASTPTQGAMSLYYGYTF.

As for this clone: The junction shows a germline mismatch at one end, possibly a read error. CDR3 coding DNA: TGCGCCAGCAGCTTACGGGACGTACTCACGAACGCCGGGGAGCTGTTTTTT. Amino acids: CASSLRDVLTNAGELFF. The J gene is TRBJ2-2, the V gene TRBV5-1, with D tentatively TRBD1 or TRBD2 (5 bases each). This CDR3 spans 17 amino acids. Germline lookup yields CDR1 SGHRS and CDR2 YFSETQ.